What follows is one TCR beta chain and its context. Its antigen remains unidentified. The entry originates in a study of monozygotic twins with inflammatory bowel disease (dated by TCRdb to about 2019). Describing the broader study: A total of approximately 28 monozygotic twin pairs were included in the full study, comprising nine German pairs (four IBD-concordant, five IBD-discordant) and 19 IBD-discordant Danish pairs. Within discordant pairs, disease-associated traits were sought mainly by comparing IBD patients with their genetically identical healthy co-twins. Each individual had, on average, about 151 000 unique TCRalpha sequences and 181 000 unique TCRbeta sequences available for analysis. Beyond this particular receptor, the publication reports: A decrease in TCRbeta repertoire diversity, as measured by inverse Simpson index, was observed in IBD patients compared with their healthy co-twins. Distinction between different T cell subtypes could not be achieved in the analysis. Repertoire similarity did not differ between concordant and discordant twins, possibly due to limited statistical power. Because patients received different immunosuppressive treatments, the repertoires may have picked up extra background noise and variability between individuals. No single strong signal or clonotype linked to IBD turned up in the results, so the idea that one exists was not supported. Compared with healthy twins, IBD patients shared fewer clonotypes with other individuals, and the difference was most pronounced in patients with signs of disease activity.

The CDR3 holds 16 amino acids from the cysteine to the phenylalanine. A DNA sequence was not provided. The germline V gene encodes CDR1 WSHSY and CDR2 SAAADI. Libraries were built with 5' RACE. The input for every TCR library was roughly 3,200 ng of total RNA. cDNA was synthesized with SMARTScribe reverse transcriptase in eight separate reactions per sample. During cDNA synthesis, unique molecular identifiers containing a 6-nucleotide sample barcode were introduced by template switching. Amplification of TCRalpha and TCRbeta cDNA involved two nested PCRs of around 15 and 9 cycles, and each PCR was followed by bead purification. Before amplification, the cDNA was treated with uracil DNA-glycosylase and purified using the QIAquick PCR purification kit. The second PCR added Illumina TruSeq-compatible adapters along with sample-specific barcodes. TapeStation and Qubit were used to check library quality and concentration, and about 4.5 ng of each library was pooled. Pooled libraries were sequenced on an Illumina HiSeq2500 single-index Rapid Run with 2 x 100 bp reads and custom sequencing primers. Concerning the study's data processing: MiGEC version 1.2.6 was used for UMI-based consensus assembly to correct PCR and sequencing errors. MiXCR version 2.1.1 was used for V(D)J alignment, clonotype assembly and CDR3 extraction. Gene usage, clonotype sharing and MAIT/NKT TCR abundance were normalised by analysing the top 1000, 10 000 and 20 000 clonotypes per sample. After downsampling to 27 000 UMIs, diversity was calculated as the inverse Simpson index using the vegan R package. Paired Mann-Whitney U tests on discordant twin pairs were used, with Benjamini-Hochberg multiple-testing correction. TCRdb reprocessed the reads and lists each CDR3 protein sequence as a single entry, with no DNA. The V and J calls, along with clone size, are taken from TCRdb and not from the paper's own processing. The sample's records list about 110,000 distinct CDR3 sequences. Of the sample, around 12% falls within the top ten clones.

An approximately 2.5 ml peripheral blood sample was drawn into PAXgene tubes per donor and stored at -80°C. Total RNA was isolated from whole blood with the PAXgene blood miRNA kit on an automated QIAcube, without T cell sorting. Peripheral blood from monozygotic twin pairs who were concordant or discordant for inflammatory bowel disease underwent deep TCRalpha and TCRbeta repertoire profiling using unique molecular barcoding. For every twin pair, smoking habits were documented, and each individual was categorised as a current, former or never smoker. The TCR comes from a human donor with ulcerative colitis or Crohn's disease, or a healthy co-twin of an affected twin (not recorded which). The V and J segments used are TRBV10-2 and TRBJ2-1; TCRdb selects TRBD2, and the lack of DNA leaves this call unchecked. Material for sequencing was blood. The CDR3 has the sequence CASSPVGGLPVNEQFF.